This T cell receptor beta chain was sequenced during a study of blood T cell repertoires in COVID-19. The wider study: Specimens from acute and convalescent COVID-19 originated in the United States, Italy and Spain. The cDNA or gDNA used as material had been derived from T cells, B-cell-depleted T cells, or PBMCs.

As processed by the authors: Researchers report that nucleated cell counts were estimated from reference gene primer amplification. Clones were sequenced by immunoSEQ multiplex PCR, and TCRdb holds only the in-frame ones, with some missing. That table gives V, J and clone size, and the DNA gave D and trimming. The repertoire holds 65,000 to 95,000 clones, roughly 88% seen once, with 2.5% to 3% in the top ten. The germline CDR1 and CDR2 sequences are MGHRA and YSYEKL. The CDR3 is made up of 18 amino acids. The junction had 10 bases not matched to a gene; V was cut back by 1 base and J by 2 bases. The chain is built from TRBV4-1 and TRBJ2-1, with 8 bases matching TRBD2. The sequence was collected from a man aged 70-80 years with active or convalescent COVID-19. Specimen: peripheral blood. CDR3 nucleotides: TGCGCCAGCAGCCAAGGCATGGGGCTACTAGCGGCCTACAATGAGCAGTTCTTC. It yields the protein CASSQGMGLLAAYNEQFF.